This T cell receptor (beta chain) derives from a study of beta chain features in type 1 diabetes. Notes on this clone: This same CDR3 is encoded by further DNA sequences in the sample.

Germline trimming cut 5 bases from V and 7 bases from J; bases unmatched to any gene: 1. Germline assignment: CDR1 MNHEY and CDR2 SMNVEV (reference sequence). The CDR3 is 13 residues long. All of the isolated RNA was reverse transcribed, so expressed TCRB transcripts were sequenced. Only in-frame clones appear in the TCRdb table, and some are missing; sequencing was by immunoSEQ multiplex PCR. The sample lists hundreds of thousands of clones; 30% were seen once. Sequenced material: naive CD4+ T cells from blood. The sequence was collected from a man younger than 30 in good health. This chain joins TRBV27 and TRBJ2-1, with TRBD2 matching over 11 bases. CDR3 nucleotides: TGTGCCAGCAGTCTAGCGGGAGGTAATGAGCAGTTCTTC. Its protein is CASSLAGGNEQFF.